These T cell receptor beta chains were read from a single sample in a study of T cells in Graves' hyperthyroidism and ophthalmopathy. TCRdb re-derived calls from the multiplex PCR reads in MiXCR, one entry per CDR3 protein. The table has roughly 800,000 distinct CDR3 sequences, roughly 40% seen once; the top ten hold approximately 8.7%. Sequenced material: blood. The receptors shown here come from a man aged 18-30 years with Graves' hyperthyroidism. The CDR3 runs from the conserved cysteine through the conserved F or W. A D gene is named only where the DNA matches it firmly. Rows give clone size only sometimes, using once, few, many, or a class for an expanded clone.

length: 15; size: -; V: TRBV20-1; D: TRBD1; J: TRBJ1-1; CDR3: CSAREPTGFGTEAFF; DNA: TGCAGTGCTAGAGAGCCGACAGGGTTCGGGACTGAAGCTTTCTTT
length: 16; size: -; V: TRBV15; D: TRBD1; J: TRBJ1-2; CDR3: CATSGRDETGEDGYTF; DNA: TGTGCCACCAGCGGAAGAGATGAGACAGGGGAGGATGGCTACACCTTC
length: 13; size: few; V: TRBV10-3; D: -; J: TRBJ2-5; CDR3: CACHRDSQETQYF; DNA: TGTGCCTGCCACCGGGACTCCCAAGAGACCCAGTACTTC
length: 16; size: many; V: TRBV24-1; D: -; J: TRBJ2-3; CDR3: CATSDRSPASTDTQYF; DNA: TGTGCCACCAGTGACAGGTCCCCCGCGAGCACAGATACGCAGTATTTT
length: 16; size: few; V: TRBV5-1; D: -; J: TRBJ1-1; CDR3: CASSLGGARGNTEAFF; DNA: TGCGCCAGCAGCTTGGGAGGGGCGAGGGGGAACACTGAAGCTTTCTTT
length: 14; size: -; V: TRBV3-1; D: TRBD1; J: TRBJ2-7; CDR3: CASSHHGTAYEQYF; DNA: TGTGCCAGCAGTCACCATGGGACAGCCTACGAGCAGTACTTC
length: 12; size: -; V: TRBV25-1; D: -; J: TRBJ1-6; CDR3: CASSVLLSPLHF; DNA: TGTGCCAGCAGTGTTCTATTATCACCCCTCCACTTT
length: 15; size: many; V: TRBV7-6; D: -; J: TRBJ1-5; CDR3: CASSKRPGVDQPQHF; DNA: TGTGCCAGCAGCAAGCGACCCGGGGTGGATCAGCCCCAGCATTTT
length: 15; size: -; V: TRBV7-3; D: -; J: TRBJ2-7; CDR3: CASSPIEEGAGEQYF; DNA: TGTGCCAGCAGCCCGATCGAGGAGGGGGCGGGCGAGCAGTACTTC
length: 19; size: -; V: TRBV15; D: -; J: TRBJ1-6; CDR3: CATSRDYSGGAHSLSPLHF; DNA: TGTGCCACCAGCAGAGACTATAGCGGGGGGGCCCACAGTTTGTCACCCCTCCACTTT
length: 17; size: -; V: TRBV10-3; D: TRBD1; J: TRBJ1-4; CDR3: CASTLNRDSGANEKLFF; DNA: TGTGCCAGCACCCTCAACCGGGACAGTGGAGCTAATGAAAAACTGTTTTTT
length: 12; size: -; V: TRBV6-5; D: -; J: TRBJ1-1; CDR3: CASSPTGYEAFF; DNA: TGTGCCAGCAGTCCCACAGGATATGAAGCTTTCTTT
length: 10; size: many; V: TRBV29-1; D: -; J: TRBJ1-2; CDR3: CSVGRDGYTF; DNA: TGCAGCGTTGGAAGGGATGGCTACACCTTC
length: 13; size: many; V: TRBV9; D: -; J: TRBJ2-7; CDR3: CASSVGGGTEQYF; DNA: TGTGCCAGCAGCGTAGGCGGAGGGACCGAGCAGTACTTC
length: 17; size: -; V: TRBV7-2; D: TRBD1; J: TRBJ2-5; CDR3: CASSQAPLQGAWETQYF; DNA: TGCGCCAGCAGCCAAGCCCCACTACAGGGGGCTTGGGAGACCCAGTACTTC
length: 12; size: -; V: TRBV20-1; D: -; J: TRBJ2-5; CDR3: CSPPPRQETQYF; DNA: TGCAGCCCCCCTCCTAGGCAAGAGACCCAGTACTTC
length: 17; size: few; V: TRBV7-6; D: -; J: TRBJ1-1; CDR3: CASSSVTGYGVNTEAFF; DNA: TGTGCCAGCAGTTCCGTGACAGGTTACGGGGTGAACACTGAGGCTTTCTTT
length: 14; size: -; V: TRBV2; D: TRBD1; J: TRBJ2-2; CDR3: CARAGQGNTGELFF; DNA: TGTGCCAGAGCGGGACAGGGGAACACCGGGGAGCTGTTTTTT
length: 12; size: -; V: TRBV29-1; D: -; J: TRBJ2-2; CDR3: CSVDWQAGELFF; DNA: TGCAGCGTTGATTGGCAGGCCGGGGAGCTGTTTTTT
length: 14; size: -; V: TRBV5-1; D: TRBD2; J: TRBJ2-7; CDR3: CASSLSGEVYEQYF; DNA: TGCGCCAGCAGCTTGAGCGGGGAAGTCTACGAGCAGTACTTC
length: 12; size: many; V: TRBV20-1; D: -; J: TRBJ1-5; CDR3: CSASSGDQPQHF; DNA: TGCAGTGCTAGTAGCGGAGATCAGCCCCAGCATTTT
length: 13; size: many; V: TRBV11-2; D: TRBD1; J: TRBJ1-4; CDR3: CASSPGQGEKLFF; DNA: TGTGCCAGCAGTCCGGGACAGGGTGAAAAACTGTTTTTT
length: 13; size: many; V: TRBV6-5; D: -; J: TRBJ1-1; CDR3: CASSYSANTEAFF; DNA: TGTGCCAGCAGTTACTCAGCCAACACTGAAGCTTTCTTT
length: 14; size: once; V: TRBV2; D: -; J: TRBJ1-2; CDR3: CASSVDNRDYGYTF; DNA: TGTGCCAGCAGTGTGGACAATCGGGACTATGGCTACACCTTC
length: 11; size: many; V: TRBV6-6; D: -; J: TRBJ2-7; CDR3: CAATAGSEQYF; DNA: TGTGCCGCTACTGCGGGGAGCGAGCAGTACTTC
length: 13; size: -; V: TRBV25-1; D: -; J: TRBJ2-5; CDR3: CASSPPDGVTQYF; DNA: TGTGCCAGCAGTCCTCCGGACGGAGTTACCCAGTACTTC
length: 14; size: many; V: TRBV10-3; D: -; J: TRBJ2-7; CDR3: CAISESGGAGEQYF; DNA: TGTGCCATCAGTGAGTCGGGCGGGGCAGGCGAGCAGTACTTC